Listed below are T cell receptor beta chains from one sample, sequenced in a study of cytomegalovirus exposure and HLA in healthy donors. Sequenced by immunoSEQ multiplex PCR; TCRdb stores in-frame clones only, minus some. The sample records around 210,000 clones, roughly 83% being singletons. Sequencing was performed on PBMCs. These receptor sequences come from a male donor in good health and CMV-seropositive. The CDR3 runs from the conserved cysteine through the conserved F or W.

v_call	j_call	cdr3_aa
TRBV2	TRBJ1-4	CASRRQGARGEKLFF
TRBV9	TRBJ1-1	CASSVALTEPTEAFF
TRBV5-6	TRBJ2-3	CASSPDTQYF
TRBV19	TRBJ2-1	CATRQGRTYNEQFF
TRBV9	TRBJ2-2	CASSVEGQGAPRHTGELFF
TRBV9	TRBJ2-7	CASSVAAGGSYEQYF
TRBV5-8	TRBJ2-2	CASDRGRRNTGELFF
TRBV2	TRBJ2-5	CASSVQGTGEETQYF
TRBV9	TRBJ2-1	CASSVAGSYNEQFF
TRBV19	TRBJ2-1	CASTSAASSYNEQFF
TRBV4-3	TRBJ2-3	CASSQDRGTSTDTQYF
TRBV7-9	TRBJ2-7	CASSFSGRGYEQYF
TRBV5-4	TRBJ2-1	CASSPNLGGGRNEQFF
TRBV10-3	TRBJ1-1	CAIQGIAQTEAFF
TRBV27	TRBJ2-7	CASRVGLQVPYEQYF
TRBV7-2	TRBJ1-1	CASSIYSADTEAFF
TRBV30	TRBJ2-7	CAWDTTGQGDEQYF
TRBV6-1	TRBJ2-7	CASTGQGTGEQYF
TRBV19	TRBJ2-1	CASSAEGFYNEQFF
TRBV7-2	TRBJ1-2	CASSPDRFYGYTF
TRBV14	TRBJ2-7	CASSQLTSGRSAYEQYF
TRBV5-1	TRBJ2-3	CASSFVAGGTDTQYF
TRBV7-8	-	CASSLLAGGREQYF
TRBV5-4	TRBJ2-1	CASSSEVAESYNEQFF
TRBV5-4	TRBJ2-5	CASSLGTSGGNQETQYF
TRBV30	TRBJ1-5	CAWRDSNSNQPQHF
TRBV10-3	TRBJ1-1	CAIRTDSGTEAFF
TRBV18	TRBJ2-1	CASSTGLAVNNEQFF
TRBV15	TRBJ2-5	CATSRDPGQGGETQYF
TRBV29-1	TRBJ2-7	CSARDSVHYEQYF
TRBV7-9	TRBJ1-1	CASSFGQGGEAFF
TRBV5-1	TRBJ2-7	CASSLGDRDEQYF
TRBV6-6	TRBJ2-4	CASKRGGGRQNIQYF
TRBV7-8	TRBJ1-6	CASSLANGNSPLHF
TRBV11-2	TRBJ1-4	CASSFNLQGISEKLFF
TRBV7-2	TRBJ1-2	CASSLVTGYGYTF
TRBV6-5	TRBJ2-7	CASKGLGYEQYF
TRBV15	TRBJ1-2	CATSRMTTGDRYTF
TRBV11-2	TRBJ1-1	CASTDSARNTEAFF
TRBV18	TRBJ1-2	CASSPLTGTVDYGYTF
TRBV7-9	TRBJ2-3	CASSLNLAGADTQYF
TRBV5-6	TRBJ1-2	CASSLGAGVYGYTF
TRBV19	TRBJ2-1	CASTTTYSGLNEQFF
TRBV29-1	TRBJ2-1	CSVMTPGGYNEQFF
TRBV7-2	TRBJ1-1	CASSGRTANTEAFF
TRBV21-1	TRBJ2-1	CASSIGLAMHEQFF
TRBV6-1	TRBJ1-3	CASSEDPGPGNTIYF